Below are 18 T cell receptor beta chains sequenced from a single sample in a study of blood T cell repertoires in COVID-19. This table comes from immunoSEQ multiplex PCR, and its TCRdb copy is limited to in-frame clones, with some not included. This repertoire shows some 350,000 clones, less than 90% found once; its top ten account for roughly 3%. Sequencing was performed on PBMCs or T cells enriched from blood (not recorded which). The receptors stem from a woman younger than 45 who had recovered from COVID-19.

This chain uses TRBV2 with TRBJ1-1; D remains ambiguous. CDR3 size: 14 residues. Per the germline V gene, CDR1 is SNHLY and CDR2 is FYNNEI. Trimming cost V 2 bases and J 6 bases, with 13 bases left between them. Written as DNA, the CDR3 is TGTGCCAGCAGTGAATTTACAGAGCCTCCTGAAGCTTTCTTT. Translated: CASSEFTEPPEAFF.

The chain is built from TRBV12-3 or TRBV12-4 and TRBJ1-1; 7 bases map to TRBD1. J was trimmed by 8 bases and V by 5 bases; bases with no gene match: 5. This CDR3 is 12 amino acids long. For the CDR3, the DNA is TGTGCCAGCAGTCCGCGGGGACAGGAAGCTTTCTTT. Its translation is CASSPRGQEAFF.

The gene calls are TRBV10-3 and TRBJ2-7; 9 nucleotides align to TRBD2. V dropped 4 bases and J dropped 6; count of bases not matched to a gene: 7. Germline V lookup: CDR1 ENHRY, CDR2 SYGVKD. This CDR3 has 14 residues. The CDR3 coding sequence is TGTGCCATCAGTGGCGCGGGAGGGGTGGGCGAGCAGTACTTC. It encodes CAISGAGGVGEQYF.

The rearrangement links TRBV7-3 to TRBJ2-1; TRBD2 agrees at 9 bases. The germline V gene encodes CDR1 SGHTA and CDR2 FQGTGA. Losses at the gene ends were 6 bases for V and 5 bases for J; bases not matched to a gene: 8. This CDR3 is 15 amino acids long. DNA of the CDR3: TGTGCCAGCAGTCTCGGACTAGCGAATAACAATGAGCAGTTCTTC. Residues: CASSLGLANNNEQFF. Based on the CDR3 plus reference TRBV7-3 and TRBJ2-1, the full variable domain is GAGVSQTPSNKVTEKGKYVELRCDPISGHTALYWYRQSLGQGPEFLIYFQGTGAADDSGLPNDRFFAVRPEGSVSTLKIQRTERGDSAVYLCASSLGLANNNEQFFGPGTRLTVL.

The chain couples TRBV14 to TRBJ1-6; D ambiguous. V shed 2 bases and J shed 7 bases, with 9 bases lying between them. The CDR3 is 14 amino acids. Germline values: CDR1 SGHDN, CDR2 FVKESK. CDR3 protein: CASSQTTGNSPLHF. The CDR3 DNA reads as TGTGCCAGCAGCCAAACTACCGGGAATTCACCCCTCCACTTT.

This clone has just one count. The chain uses TRBV7-2 and TRBJ2-3, with 12 nucleotides matching TRBD2. There are 16 residues in the CDR3. In germline, CDR1 is SGHTA, CDR2 FQGNSA. V was clipped by 3 bases and J by 3 bases; unmatched bases: 4. The CDR3 DNA reads TGTGCCAGCAGCTTCCCCGGGACTAGCGGGACAGATACGCAGTATTTT. The encoded protein is CASSFPGTSGTDTQYF.

The chain couples TRBV1 to TRBJ2-7; TRBD2 is taken as the D call from the table, unchecked against the DNA. TRBV1 is marked as a pseudogene. CDR3 size: 16 residues. This CDR3 reads CTSSQDTPGNSYEQYF. DNA for the CDR3: TGCACCAGCAGCCAAGATACTCCGGGAAACTCCTACGAGCAGTACTTC.

This chain links TRBV28 with TRBJ1-1; D is unresolved. V lost 5 bases and J 3 bases, leaving 13 bases between the germline ends. This CDR3 is built from 14 residues. CDR1 and CDR2 (germline): MDHEN, SYDVKM. For the CDR3, the DNA is TGTGCCAGCAGTCCCCGATGGCTGGACACTGAAGCTTTCTTT. Protein: CASSPRWLDTEAFF.

V is TRBV13 and J is TRBJ1-1; a possible D gene is TRBD1 (5 bases). CDR3 size: 13 residues. Trimming shortened V by 4 bases and J by 2 bases, and 8 bases separated the two germline ends. Germline-derived CDR1 and CDR2 are PRHDT and FYEKMQ (reference sequence). CDR3 protein: CASSWDSNTEAFF. Here the CDR3 DNA reads TGTGCCAGCAGCTGGGACTCCAACACTGAAGCTTTCTTT.

V and J are TRBV19 and TRBJ1-1; D remains unclear. Germline V gene data show CDR1 as LNHDA and CDR2 as SQIVND (reference sequence). The CDR3 totals 14 residues. The V gene lost 1 base and the J gene lost 1 base, with 7 bases spanning the gap. The DNA for the CDR3 is TGTGCCAGTAGTATAGCGGTAGCGAACACTGAAGCTTTCTTT. This gives the protein CASSIAVANTEAFF.

This clone was seen more than once but under ten times. The CDR3 bases are TGTGCCAGCAGCCTTGGGACAGGGGTTTGGAATGAGCAGTTCTTC. Amino acids: CASSLGTGVWNEQFF. The genes are TRBV27 and TRBJ2-1; TRBD1 matches at 10 bases. With V trimmed by 6 bases and J by 7 bases, 9 bases remained unmatched. Germline V gene lookup returns CDR1 MNHEY and CDR2 SMNVEV (reference sequence). This CDR3 has 15 residues.

This clone was seen just once. This sequence joins TRBV7-9 and TRBJ1-5, with 8 bases identical to TRBD1. CDR1 SEHNR and CDR2 FQNEAQ come from the germline V gene (reference sequence). V dropped 5 bases and J dropped 4; count of bases not matched to a gene: 4. The CDR3 sequence is 14 residues long. This CDR3 reads CASSLGQVNQPQHF. The CDR3 nucleotides are TGTGCCAGCAGCCTGGGACAGGTTAATCAGCCCCAGCATTTT. The full variable domain, in which reference TRBV7-9 and TRBJ1-5 provide the parts outside the CDR3, is DTGVSQNPRHKITKRGQNVTFRCDPISEHNRLYWYRQTLGQGPEFLTYFQNEAQLEKSRLLSDRFSAERPKGSFSTLEIQRTEQGDSAMYLCASSLGQVNQPQHFGDGTRLSIL.

This clone was observed a few times. The rearrangement uses TRBV5-1 and TRBJ1-3; 7 bases match TRBD1. The CDR3 runs to 17 residues. Trimming cost V 5 bases and J 0 bases; bases outside gene matches: 11. Germline CDR1 SGHRS, CDR2 YFSETQ. CDR3 loop: CASRSLGDRASGNTIYF. CDR3 in DNA: TGCGCCAGCAGGTCGTTGGGGGACAGAGCCTCTGGAAACACCATATATTTT.

The J gene is TRBJ1-4, the V gene TRBV30; weak D call: TRBD1 (5 bases). Germline V gene data show CDR1 as GTSNPN and CDR2 as SVGIG (reference sequence). The CDR3 length is 13 residues. V shed 5 bases and J shed 7 bases, with 14 bases lying between them. CDR3 nucleotides: TGTGCCTGGCGCGGGGGTATGGGTGAAAAACTGTTTTTT. As protein: CAWRGGMGEKLFF.

The chain is built from TRBV7-9 and TRBJ1-5, with 10 bases lining up with TRBD1. The J segment lost 7 bases and the V segment lost 5 bases, leaving 8 bases of the junction unmatched. The CDR3 is 15 residues long. In germline, CDR1 is SEHNR, CDR2 FQNEAQ (reference sequence). The CDR3 bases are TGTGCCAGCAGCACGACAGGGGGCCTCCAACAGCCCCAGCATTTT. Its protein is CASSTTGGLQQPQHF. Together with reference TRBV7-9 and TRBJ1-5, the CDR3 gives the full variable domain: DTGVSQNPRHKITKRGQNVTFRCDPISEHNRLYWYRQTLGQGPEFLTYFQNEAQLEKSRLLSDRFSAERPKGSFSTLEIQRTEQGDSAMYLCASSTTGGLQQPQHFGDGTRLSIL.

The gene calls are TRBV19 and TRBJ1-2, with D perhaps matching TRBD1 (5 bases). The germline CDR1 and CDR2 sequences are LNHDA and SQIVND (reference sequence). The CDR3 runs 16 residues. Between the trimmed V and J ends, which lost 0 bases and 4 bases, there was a span of 15 bases. CDR3 protein: CASSIDYTGDLYGYTF. The CDR3 coding sequence is TGTGCCAGTAGTATAGATTACACAGGCGATCTCTATGGCTACACCTTC.

The chain links TRBV28 to TRBJ2-2, with TRBD2 matching over 11 bases. The V gene end was trimmed by 9 bases and the J gene end by 5 bases; junction bases not matched to a gene: 8. Per germline, CDR1 MDHEN and CDR2 SYDVKM. The CDR3 covers 15 residues. The DNA of the CDR3 is TGTGCCAGTCTCTTAGCGGGAGGGGGAACCGGGGAGCTGTTTTTT. This gives the protein CASLLAGGGTGELFF.

The rearrangement joins TRBV7-9 to TRBJ1-2; D is ambiguous. There are 14 residues in the CDR3. Germline CDR1 reads SEHNR; CDR2 reads FQNEAQ (reference sequence). The germline V and J ends were trimmed by 0 bases and 6 bases, with 11 bases remaining between them. This chain's CDR3 is CASSLAGERHGYTF. DNA of the CDR3: TGTGCCAGCAGCTTAGCGGGAGAGAGACATGGCTACACCTTC.